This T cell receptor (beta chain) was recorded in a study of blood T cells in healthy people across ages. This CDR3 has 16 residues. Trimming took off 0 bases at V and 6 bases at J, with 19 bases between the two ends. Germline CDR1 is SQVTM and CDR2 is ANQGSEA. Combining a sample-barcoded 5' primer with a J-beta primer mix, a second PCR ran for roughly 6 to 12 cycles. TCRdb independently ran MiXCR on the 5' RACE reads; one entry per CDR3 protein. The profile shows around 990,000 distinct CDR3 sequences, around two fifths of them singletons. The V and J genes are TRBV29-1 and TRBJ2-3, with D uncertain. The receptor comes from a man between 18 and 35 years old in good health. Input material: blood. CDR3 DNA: TGCAGCGTTGAAGAAGGTCGGATGGGCGCCGGGGATACGCAGTATTTT. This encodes CSVEEGRMGAGDTQYF.